Below, 30 T cell receptor beta chains from the same sample are listed, as sequenced in a study of identical twins. One entry per CDR3 protein, called by TCRdb with MiXCR from the 5' RACE reads. The table lists 200,000 or so distinct CDR3 sequences, 15% of them singletons. These data also featured in a second study, about T cells expressing NK-cell markers.

The sequencing input was CD8+ T cells sorted from blood. These receptors all come from a young woman in good health.

This chain joins TRBV21-1 and TRBJ1-2; the DNA was not compared with TRBD1, the D call given in the table. TRBV21-1 is shown as a pseudogene. CDR3 length: 14 residues. In DNA, the CDR3 is TGTGCCAGCAGCATACCATCAGGGGCAGAGGGCTACACCTTC. It is translated as CASSIPSGAEGYTF.

This chain joins TRBV5-1 and TRBJ2-6; D not certain. The CDR3 contains 20 residues. Germline-derived CDR1 and CDR2 are SGHRS and YFSETQ. V was trimmed by 3 bases and J by 0 bases, leaving 22 bases between them. The CDR3 DNA reads TGCGCCAGCAGCTACCCAGTATTGATTAGCTCCCCCTCTGGGGCCAACGTCCTGACTTTC. Translated: CASSYPVLISSPSGANVLTF. Combining the CDR3 with reference TRBV5-1 and TRBJ2-6 gives the whole variable domain KAGVTQTPRYLIKTRGQQVTLSCSPISGHRSVSWYQQTPGQGLQFLFEYFSETQRNKGNFPGRFSGRQFSNSRSEMNVSTLELGDSALYLCASSYPVLISSPSGANVLTFGAGSRLTVL.

This clonotype has a handful of counts. J is TRBJ2-2 and V is TRBV9; 10 bases match TRBD2. The V gene end was trimmed by 4 bases and the J gene end by 2 bases; junction bases not matched to a gene: 5. From germline, CDR1 is SGDLS and CDR2 YYNGEE. The CDR3 covers 16 residues. CDR3 protein: CASSSTSGANTGELFF. CDR3 sequence (DNA): TGTGCCAGCAGCTCTACTAGCGGGGCAAACACCGGGGAGCTGTTTTTT. The whole variable domain, filled in from reference TRBV9 and TRBJ2-2, reads DSGVTQTPKHLITATGQRVTLRCSPRSGDLSVYWYQQSLDQGLQFLIQYYNGEERAKGNILERFSAQQFPDLHSELNLSSLELGDSALYFCASSSTSGANTGELFFGEGSRLTVL.

The V call is TRBV12-3 or TRBV12-4, the J call TRBJ2-7; D gene uncertain. The CDR3 has 13 residues. The V end was cut by 7 bases, the J end by 0 bases, with 10 bases between. The CDR3 here is CASNPPSSYEQYF. The CDR3 DNA is TGTGCCAGCAACCCTCCAAGCTCCTACGAGCAGTACTTC.

This clonotype was seen more than once but under ten times. The chain uses TRBV7-9 and TRBJ2-7; weak D call: TRBD2 (5 bases). Trimming left V 8 bases short and J 1 base short, with 9 bases between. The CDR3 spans 12 residues. The V gene's germline CDR1 is SEHNR and CDR2 FQNEAQ (reference sequence). CDR3: CASGGLSYEQYF. For the CDR3, the DNA is TGTGCCAGCGGCGGGCTATCCTACGAGCAGTACTTC.

The chain carries TRBV9 and TRBJ2-1, with D possibly TRBD1 on 6 matching bases. CDR1 is SGDLS and CDR2 is YYNGEE in the germline V gene. Trimming stripped 4 bases from V and 8 bases from J, with 16 bases between. This CDR3 has 14 residues. The CDR3 spells CASSTFGQFDEQFF. CDR3 sequence (DNA): TGTGCCAGCAGCACCTTTGGACAGTTCGATGAGCAGTTCTTC. The whole variable domain, filled in from reference TRBV9 and TRBJ2-1, reads DSGVTQTPKHLITATGQRVTLRCSPRSGDLSVYWYQQSLDQGLQFLIQYYNGEERAKGNILERFSAQQFPDLHSELNLSSLELGDSALYFCASSTFGQFDEQFFGPGTRLTVL.

The J gene is TRBJ2-1, the V gene TRBV2; no reliable D call. The length of the CDR3 is 15 residues. V was trimmed by 3 bases and J by 8 bases, leaving 17 bases between them. Germline V lookup: CDR1 SNHLY, CDR2 FYNNEI. The CDR3 region has the DNA TGTGCCAGCAGTGAGGGATGGGGTTCAGGCTATGAGCAGTTCTTC. Its protein is CASSEGWGSGYEQFF.

This sequence joins TRBV12-3 or TRBV12-4 and TRBJ2-7; perhaps TRBD1 as D (5 bases). The CDR3 has 12 amino acids. Trimming left V 7 bases short and J 5 bases short, with 12 bases between. In DNA form, the CDR3 reads TGTGCCAGCAAAGCAGGGTACAACGAGCAGTACTTC. It yields the protein CASKAGYNEQYF.

There are a few counts of this clonotype. The chain combines TRBV7-9 with TRBJ2-2; D ambiguous. Germline loops: CDR1 SEHNR, CDR2 FQNEAQ (reference sequence). V was cut by 8 bases and J by 2 bases, with 9 bases left in between. This CDR3 comprises 13 residues. The DNA of the CDR3 is TGTGCCAGCGGGCAGGTTAACACCGGGGAGCTGTTTTTT. It translates to CASGQVNTGELFF.

In nucleotides, the CDR3 is TGTGCCAGCAGCTTAGCTGGGGCCTATGGCTACACCTTC. Translation: CASSLAGAYGYTF. The V and J genes are TRBV11-1 and TRBJ1-2, with D tentatively TRBD1 (5 bases). CDR1 and CDR2 from the germline V gene are SGHAT and FQDESV (reference sequence). The CDR3 has 13 residues. Trimming removed 0 bases from V and 4 bases from J, with 6 bases in between.

This clonotype was found a few times. Its ends do not fully match the called genes, so a read error is possible. The chain employs TRBV9 and TRBJ1-2; tentatively, D is TRBD1 (6 bases). Per germline, CDR1 SGDLS and CDR2 YYNGEE. CDR3 size: 10 residues. The CDR3 DNA reads as TGTGCCAGCAGCGGACAGGAATTCTCCTTC. It is translated as CASSGQEFSF.

This clonotype has only a few counts. In nucleotides, the CDR3 is TGTGCCAGCAGTTTTAGCAGGGGACTTGCCTACGAGCAGTACTTC. This translates into CASSFSRGLAYEQYF. This chain joins TRBV12-3 or TRBV12-4 and TRBJ2-7, with D perhaps being TRBD1 or TRBD2 (6 bases each). The CDR3 length is 15 residues. Trimming shortened V by 3 bases and J by 2 bases, and 14 bases separated the two germline ends.

The gene calls are TRBV9 and TRBJ2-7; D may be TRBD2 (6 bases). Germline V gene data show CDR1 as SGDLS and CDR2 as YYNGEE. This CDR3 has 14 amino acids. V gave up 3 bases and J gave up 2 bases, with 12 bases separating them. The CDR3 sequence is CASSAGTLAYEQYF. CDR3 in DNA: TGTGCCAGCAGCGCGGGGACTCTTGCCTACGAGCAGTACTTC.

A few counts support this clonotype. The V and J genes are TRBV19 and TRBJ2-5; TRBD1 aligns across 9 bases. CDR1 is LNHDA and CDR2 is SQIVND in the germline V gene (reference sequence). This CDR3 is built from 16 residues. The trim removed 5 bases at V and 4 bases at J, leaving 11 bases unmatched. The CDR3 sequence is CASSVTPGQGRETQYF. The CDR3 DNA reads TGTGCCAGTAGTGTGACTCCGGGACAGGGACGAGAGACCCAGTACTTC.

This clonotype has a handful of counts. The V gene is TRBV13, the J gene TRBJ1-1; a possible D gene is TRBD1 (5 bases). Germline V gene sequence: CDR1 PRHDT, CDR2 FYEKMQ (reference sequence). CDR3 length: 14 amino acids. Trimming took off 4 bases at V and 0 bases at J, with 9 bases between the two ends. The CDR3 nucleotides read TGTGCCAGCAGCTCCAGGGATTTGAACACTGAAGCTTTCTTT. This encodes CASSSRDLNTEAFF.

There are a few counts of this clonotype. The CDR3 loop is CASSYAVEETQYF. CDR3 nucleotide sequence: TGTGCCAGCAGTTATGCAGTGGAAGAGACCCAGTACTTC. The chain uses TRBV6-2 or TRBV6-3 and TRBJ2-5; no clear D gene. The CDR3 covers 13 residues. The V and J ends lost 3 bases and 3 bases respectively, with 8 bases between them. CDR1 is MNHEY and CDR2 is SVGEGT in the germline V gene.

Only a few counts were recorded for this clonotype. DNA for the CDR3: TGTGCCAGCAGTCCCTTCGGAGGCGCCATAGGGAAGACCCAGTACTTC. Its translation: CASSPFGGAIGKTQYF. This chain uses TRBV6-1 with TRBJ2-5; D might be TRBD2 (5 bases). In germline, CDR1 is MNHNS, CDR2 SASEGT. The CDR3 has 16 residues. Between the trimmed V and J ends, which lost 5 bases and 6 bases, there was a span of 22 bases.

The rearrangement links TRBV7-3 to TRBJ2-1, with D perhaps matching TRBD2 (6 bases). Trimming pared 7 bases from V and 5 bases from J, leaving 15 bases between. The CDR3 is made up of 14 amino acids. Germline V gene data show CDR1 as SGHTA and CDR2 as FQGTGA. The CDR3 DNA reads TGTGCCAGCAAAGGGGACTGGGAGAACAATGAGCAGTTCTTC. It codes for CASKGDWENNEQFF.

This clonotype occurred a few times. The V call is TRBV4-1, the J call TRBJ2-7, with 14 bases matching TRBD2. The CDR3 has 16 amino acids. With V trimmed by 6 bases and J by 2 bases, 6 bases remained unmatched. In germline, CDR1 is MGHRA, CDR2 YSYEKL. The CDR3 DNA reads TGCGCCAGCAGGCTAAGGACTAGCGGGGGGCCCTACGAGCAGTACTTC. Its translation is CASRLRTSGGPYEQYF.

The rearrangement links TRBV21-1 to TRBJ2-7; whether TRBD1, the table's D call, matches the DNA was not checked. TRBV21-1 is a pseudogene segment. This CDR3 is built from 17 residues. The CDR3 spells CASSKKYSVCGGYEQYF. CDR3 DNA: TGTGCCAGCAGCAAGAAGTACTCGGTATGTGGGGGCTACGAGCAGTACTTC.

This clonotype was detected a few times. The chain joins TRBV13 to TRBJ2-3, with D hard to call. CDR1 PRHDT and CDR2 FYEKMQ come from the germline V gene (reference sequence). The CDR3 extends over 13 amino acids. The V end lost 4 bases, the J end lost 4 bases, and 9 bases lay between the germline ends. Written as DNA, the CDR3 is TGTGCCAGCAGCTCCAGGTTGGCAGATACGCAGTATTTT. It translates to CASSSRLADTQYF.

This clonotype was counted a few times. The rearrangement uses TRBV6-2 or TRBV6-3 and TRBJ2-7; D could derive from TRBD1 or TRBD2 (5 bases each). Per germline, CDR1 MNHEY and CDR2 SVGEGT. Trimming shortened V by 2 bases and J by 6 bases, and 11 bases separated the two germline ends. This CDR3 region has 13 residues. This CDR3 is CASSYRDGSEQYF. The DNA for the CDR3 is TGTGCCAGCAGTTACCGGGACGGTAGCGAGCAGTACTTC.

This chain uses TRBV7-6 with TRBJ2-7; D is possibly TRBD1 or TRBD2 (5 bases each). The V gene's germline CDR1 is SGHVS and CDR2 FNYEAQ. Deletions cut 5 bases from V and 6 bases from J, with 14 bases between. CDR3 size: 13 residues. The CDR3 region has the DNA TGTGCCAGCAGCCGTCGAGGGGTCCGCGAGCAGTACTTC. Its protein is CASSRRGVREQYF.

In its sample, this clonotype was seen many times. The chain has TRBV10-3 and TRBJ2-7; maybe TRBD2 (5 bases). This CDR3 region has 13 residues. Germline lookup yields CDR1 ENHRY and CDR2 SYGVKD. V lost 0 bases and J lost 2, with 5 bases in between. Here the CDR3 DNA reads TGTGCCATCAGTGAGTCGGGAGCCTACGAGCAGTACTTC. It codes for CAISESGAYEQYF.

The chain combines TRBV6-1 with TRBJ2-3; D possibly corresponds to TRBD1 (6 bases). CDR3 length: 14 amino acids. Germline V lookup: CDR1 MNHNS, CDR2 SASEGT. V dropped 8 bases and J dropped 1 base, with 13 bases sitting between them. The CDR3 nucleotides read TGTGCCAGCGGGGGCGGGTGGGGCACAGATACGCAGTATTTT. Translating it yields CASGGGWGTDTQYF.

This clonotype occurred a few times. This sequence joins TRBV6-1 and TRBJ2-3; 8 positions agree with TRBD1. The J segment lost 1 base and the V segment lost 6 bases, leaving 9 bases of the junction unmatched. This CDR3 contains 16 residues. Germline lookup yields CDR1 MNHNS and CDR2 SASEGT. CDR3 sequence: CASRAPDRAGTDTQYF. As DNA, the CDR3 is TGTGCCAGCAGAGCCCCGGACAGGGCAGGCACAGATACGCAGTATTTT.

In this sample, this clonotype turned up many times. The gene calls are TRBV7-9 and TRBJ1-1; D is unresolved. CDR1 is SEHNR, CDR2 FQNEAQ, per germline (reference sequence). V was pared by 3 bases and J by 8 bases, with 10 bases between. There are 12 residues in the CDR3. CDR3 amino acids: CASSFGRVEAFF. Written as DNA, the CDR3 is TGTGCCAGCAGCTTCGGGAGGGTCGAAGCTTTCTTT.

This chain links TRBV2 with TRBJ1-5, with D perhaps matching TRBD1 (5 bases). The CDR3 length is 15 residues. With 3 bases removed from V and 3 bases from J, the gap between germline ends came to 12 bases. Germline V gives CDR1 SNHLY, CDR2 FYNNEI. The CDR3 nucleotides read TGTGCCAGCAGTGACACAGGACGCGCCAATCAGCCCCAGCATTTT. Residues: CASSDTGRANQPQHF. Together with reference TRBV2 and TRBJ1-5, the CDR3 gives the full variable domain: EPEVTQTPSHQVTQMGQEVILRCVPISNHLYFYWYRQILGQKVEFLVSFYNNEISEKSEIFDDQFSVERPDGSNFTLKIRSTKLEDSAMYFCASSDTGRANQPQHFGDGTRLSIL.

This clonotype was detected only a few times. The V call is TRBV5-5, the J call TRBJ2-3; D not certain. V was pared by 7 bases and J by 4 bases, with 10 bases between. The CDR3 has 12 residues. Looked up from germline, CDR1 is SGHKS and CDR2 is YYEKEE (reference sequence). This chain's CDR3 is CASPGVADTQYF. The CDR3 nucleotides read TGTGCCAGCCCTGGAGTTGCAGATACGCAGTATTTT.

This clonotype was counted a few times. The CDR3 reads CASSPGRANTGELFF. The CDR3 DNA follows: TGCGCCAGCAGCCCTGGCAGGGCGAACACCGGGGAGCTGTTTTTT. The rearrangement uses TRBV4-3 and TRBJ2-2, with D possibly TRBD1 on 5 matching bases. This CDR3 is built from 15 residues. Germline loops: CDR1 LGHNA, CDR2 YSLEER. V was shortened by 4 bases and J by 0 bases, with 9 bases between the two germline ends.